The rows below give T cell receptor beta chains drawn from one sample of a study of T cell repertoires in cytomegalovirus infection. The antigens of these receptors remain unknown. TCRdb re-called the reads with MiXCR, one entry per CDR3 protein. The sample has hundreds of thousands of distinct CDR3 sequences, less than 40% seen once. The sample in question was cultured CD8+ T cells from PBMCs, obtained from culture after CMV antigen stimulation. These receptors were collected from a human donor in good health (CMV status not recorded). Some clones in this sample may be carry-over from other donors' samples. The CDR3 runs from the conserved cysteine through the conserved F or W. D genes are given only for firm matches. Rows may omit the clone size; those that give it use once, few, many or a size class.

d_call: TRBD1
clone_size: many
j_call: TRBJ1-1
v_call: TRBV27
cdr3_nt: TGTGCCAGCAGTTTCACCGGGACAGGGAACACTGAAGCTTTCTTT
cdr3_aa: CASSFTGTGNTEAFF

d_call: TRBD1
clone_size: few
j_call: TRBJ2-7
v_call: TRBV29-1
cdr3_nt: TGCAGCGTCACCGGGACAGGGATTCTCGGCGAGCAGTACTTC
cdr3_aa: CSVTGTGILGEQYF

d_call: TRBD2
clone_size: -
j_call: TRBJ2-1
v_call: TRBV28
cdr3_nt: TGTGCCAGCAGTTCACTCCGGGGGGGGGGTGAGCAGTTCTTC
cdr3_aa: CASSSLRGGGEQFF

d_call: -
clone_size: -
j_call: TRBJ2-3
v_call: TRBV7-9
cdr3_nt: TGTGCCAGCAGGCCAGGGACTTGGCTAGATACGCAGTATTTT
cdr3_aa: CASRPGTWLDTQYF

d_call: -
clone_size: -
j_call: TRBJ2-1
v_call: TRBV6-5
cdr3_nt: TGTGCCAGCAGTTACTCACCCCCCCCAGACGGTAATGAGCGGTTCTTC
cdr3_aa: CASSYSPPPDGNERFF

d_call: TRBD2
clone_size: few
j_call: TRBJ2-5
v_call: TRBV5-4
cdr3_nt: TGTGCCAGCAGCTTGTCGGGGGGGATAAAAGAGACCCAGTACTTC
cdr3_aa: CASSLSGGIKETQYF

d_call: -
clone_size: -
j_call: TRBJ2-5
v_call: TRBV4-1
cdr3_nt: TGCGCCAGCAGCCAAGTCGGAGGGGCCAAAGAGACCCAGTACTTC
cdr3_aa: CASSQVGGAKETQYF

d_call: -
clone_size: -
j_call: TRBJ1-4
v_call: TRBV27
cdr3_nt: TGTGCCAGCAGTTTATGGGCAGCTAATGAAAAACTGTTTTTT
cdr3_aa: CASSLWAANEKLFF

d_call: -
clone_size: few
j_call: TRBJ2-3
v_call: TRBV7-9
cdr3_nt: TGTGCCAGCAGCTTAGGGGAGGCGGCGGAAAGCACAGATACGCAGTATTTT
cdr3_aa: CASSLGEAAESTDTQYF

d_call: -
clone_size: few
j_call: TRBJ1-6
v_call: TRBV7-9
cdr3_nt: TGTGCCATTTTAAGGGGAGGGTCGATCGGCTCACCCCTCCACTTT
cdr3_aa: CAILRGGSIGSPLHF

d_call: -
clone_size: many
j_call: TRBJ1-1
v_call: TRBV7-2
cdr3_nt: TGTGCCAGCAGCTTAACAGGGTTGGTGCCTGAAGCTTTCTTT
cdr3_aa: CASSLTGLVPEAFF

d_call: -
clone_size: few
j_call: TRBJ2-3
v_call: TRBV6-1
cdr3_nt: TGTGCCAGCAGCTTTTTTAGTGAAGCAGATACGCAGTATTTT
cdr3_aa: CASSFFSEADTQYF

d_call: -
clone_size: few
j_call: TRBJ1-2
v_call: TRBV6-6
cdr3_nt: TGTGCCAGCAGTTACGAGACGCCTTATGGCTACACCTTC
cdr3_aa: CASSYETPYGYTF

d_call: -
clone_size: -
j_call: TRBJ2-7
v_call: TRBV11-2
cdr3_nt: TGTGCCAGCAGCGAGACTAGGGATAGGGGTTACGAGCAGTACTTC
cdr3_aa: CASSETRDRGYEQYF

d_call: TRBD2
clone_size: -
j_call: TRBJ2-1
v_call: TRBV9
cdr3_nt: TGTGCCAGCGGGACACCTCTAGCGGGGGGTTACAATGAGCAGTTCTTC
cdr3_aa: CASGTPLAGGYNEQFF

d_call: TRBD2
clone_size: once
j_call: TRBJ2-1
v_call: TRBV5-5
cdr3_nt: TGTGCCAGCAGCTTGGTCGGGGGGTCTACCTACAATGAGCAGTTCTTC
cdr3_aa: CASSLVGGSTYNEQFF

d_call: TRBD2
clone_size: many
j_call: TRBJ2-2
v_call: TRBV7-6
cdr3_nt: TGTGCCAGCAGCAAAGAAACTAGCGGGTCGCACGGGGAGCTGTTTTTT
cdr3_aa: CASSKETSGSHGELFF

d_call: TRBD2
clone_size: -
j_call: TRBJ2-5
v_call: TRBV7-8
cdr3_nt: TGTGCCAGCATTCGTACTAGCGGAGAGACCCAGTACTTC
cdr3_aa: CASIRTSGETQYF

d_call: -
clone_size: many
j_call: TRBJ2-2
v_call: TRBV7-8
cdr3_nt: TGTGCCAGCAGCTTGAGGGGAATCGGGGAGCTGTTTTTT
cdr3_aa: CASSLRGIGELFF

d_call: -
clone_size: many
j_call: TRBJ2-1
v_call: TRBV7-6
cdr3_nt: TGTGCCAGCAGCCCTCCCGCCGGCTACAATGAGCAGTTCTTC
cdr3_aa: CASSPPAGYNEQFF

d_call: -
clone_size: -
j_call: TRBJ2-3
v_call: TRBV7-9
cdr3_nt: TGTGCCAGCAGCTTAGGTCCTGGCGCGCAGTATTTT
cdr3_aa: CASSLGPGAQYF

d_call: -
clone_size: few
j_call: TRBJ1-2
v_call: TRBV5-6
cdr3_nt: TGTGCCAGCAGCTTGAACAGCCCTTTCATTATTAACTATGGCTACACCTTC
cdr3_aa: CASSLNSPFIINYGYTF

d_call: -
clone_size: -
j_call: TRBJ1-1
v_call: TRBV6-5
cdr3_nt: TGTGCCAGCAGTTCCTCCCCGGGCCTCGTGAACACTGAAGCTTTCTTT
cdr3_aa: CASSSSPGLVNTEAFF

d_call: -
clone_size: few
j_call: TRBJ1-4
v_call: TRBV2
cdr3_nt: TGTGCCAGCAGTGTGGGGCAGCTAAATGAAAAACTGTTTTTT
cdr3_aa: CASSVGQLNEKLFF

d_call: -
clone_size: few
j_call: TRBJ2-7
v_call: TRBV12-3/TRBV12-4
cdr3_nt: TGTGCCAGCACTCCCGGACCGGCTACTGCCTACGAGCAGTACTTC
cdr3_aa: CASTPGPATAYEQYF

d_call: -
clone_size: -
j_call: TRBJ1-5
v_call: TRBV7-2
cdr3_nt: TGTGCCAGCAGACAAACAGGGATAAGCAATCAGCCCCAGCATTTT
cdr3_aa: CASRQTGISNQPQHF

d_call: -
clone_size: few
j_call: TRBJ2-1
v_call: TRBV2
cdr3_nt: TGTGCCAGCACAAGGGCCTACAATGAGCAGTTCTTC
cdr3_aa: CASTRAYNEQFF

d_call: -
clone_size: many
j_call: TRBJ2-1
v_call: TRBV6-1
cdr3_nt: TGTGCCAGCAATAAGAGGAGAAGCTCCTACAATGAGCAGTTCTTC
cdr3_aa: CASNKRRSSYNEQFF

d_call: TRBD2
clone_size: -
j_call: TRBJ2-1
v_call: TRBV27
cdr3_nt: TGTGCCAGCAGTTTTGGACTAGCGGCCGAAAGTGAGCAGTTCTTC
cdr3_aa: CASSFGLAAESEQFF

d_call: -
clone_size: few
j_call: TRBJ1-3
v_call: TRBV9
cdr3_nt: TGTGCCAGCAGCGTAGAATCTGGAAACACCATATATTTT
cdr3_aa: CASSVESGNTIYF

d_call: TRBD2
clone_size: few
j_call: TRBJ2-1
v_call: TRBV2
cdr3_nt: TGTGCCAGCAGTGAAGGCCAGCGGGGGGGCCGCGAGCAGTTCTTC
cdr3_aa: CASSEGQRGGREQFF

d_call: -
clone_size: few
j_call: TRBJ2-1
v_call: TRBV6-5
cdr3_nt: TGTGCCAGCAGTCCACTCGGGCTAGGGGAGCAGTTCTTC
cdr3_aa: CASSPLGLGEQFF

d_call: -
clone_size: -
j_call: TRBJ1-1
v_call: TRBV9
cdr3_nt: TGTGCCAGCAGCGCACACGGGGGCACTGAAGCTTTCTTT
cdr3_aa: CASSAHGGTEAFF

d_call: -
clone_size: -
j_call: TRBJ1-5
v_call: TRBV6-4
cdr3_nt: TGTGCCAGCAGTACAGGGATCTATCAGCCCCAGCATTTT
cdr3_aa: CASSTGIYQPQHF

d_call: -
clone_size: -
j_call: TRBJ2-1
v_call: TRBV3-1
cdr3_nt: TGTGCCAGCAGCCAAGGTCCCGTCGACAATGAGCAGTTCTTC
cdr3_aa: CASSQGPVDNEQFF

d_call: TRBD2
clone_size: few
j_call: TRBJ2-1
v_call: TRBV27
cdr3_nt: TGTGCCAGCTGTCGGAGCGGGGGTGGCTACAATGAGCAGTTCTTC
cdr3_aa: CASCRSGGGYNEQFF